This T cell receptor beta chain stems from a study of blood T cell repertoires in COVID-19. Background on the study: COVID-19 samples collected from the United States, Italy and Spain covered acute and convalescent phases.

In its sample, this clone was seen once. Profiled with immunoSEQ multiplex PCR; TCRdb holds only in-frame clones, not every one. The repertoire has around 470,000 clones, around 91% of them found once; the top ten carry roughly 0.66%. The germline V gene has CDR1 KGHSH and CDR2 LQKENI. This CDR3 is built from 13 residues. V was clipped by 1 base and J by 4 bases, with 7 bases between them. This TCR was sampled from a man aged 18 to 29 who had recovered from COVID-19. The sample was PBMCs or T cells enriched from blood (not recorded which). The chain uses TRBV18 and TRBJ2-5; D gene ambiguous. As DNA, the CDR3 is TGTGCCAGCTCACCACTCTCAGGAGAGACCCAGTACTTC. This encodes CASSPLSGETQYF. The full variable domain, in which reference TRBV18 and TRBJ2-5 provide the parts outside the CDR3, is NAGVMQNPRHLVRRRGQEARLRCSPMKGHSHVYWYRQLPEEGLKFMVYLQKENIIDESGMPKERFSAEFPKEGPSILRIQQVVRGDSAAYFCASSPLSGETQYFGPGTRLLVL.